The rows below give T cell receptor beta chains drawn from one sample of a study of cytomegalovirus exposure and HLA in healthy donors. The data were produced by immunoSEQ multiplex PCR, yet TCRdb's version contains in-frame clones alone and is incomplete. The sample lists some 200,000 clones, about 9% occurring once. Sequences were obtained from PBMCs. These receptors all come from a woman younger than 45 in good health and CMV-seropositive. The CDR3 runs from the conserved cysteine through the conserved F or W. The D gene is left open where the match is weak. Clone size is shown for a subset of rows, as once, few, many or a class of expanded clone.

CDR3nt: TGTGCCAGCAGCTTAGCTAGGAACACTGAAGCTTTCTTT
CDR3aa: CASSLARNTEAFF
d_gene: NA
j_gene: TRBJ1-1
v_gene: TRBV7-2
abundance: NA

CDR3nt: TGTGCCAGCAGCTTTCGAGCGGGAGGGACAGATACGCAGTATTTT
CDR3aa: CASSFRAGGTDTQYF
d_gene: TRBD2
j_gene: TRBJ2-3
v_gene: TRBV7-2
abundance: few

CDR3nt: TGTGCCAGCAGCTTAACCGGGACAGCCGTTAATGAAAAACTGTTTTTT
CDR3aa: CASSLTGTAVNEKLFF
d_gene: TRBD1
j_gene: TRBJ1-4
v_gene: TRBV13
abundance: few

CDR3nt: TGCAGCGTCCTGAGGGACCTAGGGGGTGAAAAACTGTTTTTT
CDR3aa: CSVLRDLGGEKLFF
d_gene: NA
j_gene: TRBJ1-4
v_gene: TRBV29-1
abundance: NA

CDR3nt: TGCGCCAGCAGCCCCGGCAACAGCGGGATCTACGAGCAGTACTTC
CDR3aa: CASSPGNSGIYEQYF
d_gene: TRBD2
j_gene: TRBJ2-7
v_gene: TRBV5-1
abundance: NA

CDR3nt: TGTGCCAGTAATCCCGGGACAGGGACACCTTCTGGCTACACCTTC
CDR3aa: CASNPGTGTPSGYTF
d_gene: TRBD1
j_gene: TRBJ1-2
v_gene: TRBV19
abundance: NA

CDR3nt: TGTGCCAGCAGCGAAGCGACTAGCGGGATCCTCAATGAGCAGTTCTTC
CDR3aa: CASSEATSGILNEQFF
d_gene: TRBD2
j_gene: TRBJ2-1
v_gene: TRBV9
abundance: NA

CDR3nt: TGTGCCAGCAGCTTGGGACAGCCCATCACTGAAGCTTTCTTT
CDR3aa: CASSLGQPITEAFF
d_gene: NA
j_gene: TRBJ1-1
v_gene: TRBV5-8
abundance: NA

CDR3nt: TGCGCCAGCAGCCGGGGTGAGCCCGCCTACGAGCAGTACTTC
CDR3aa: CASSRGEPAYEQYF
d_gene: NA
j_gene: TRBJ2-7
v_gene: TRBV5-1
abundance: NA

CDR3nt: TGCAGCGCGGGATTAGGGGGTGGCACTGAAGCTTTCTTT
CDR3aa: CSAGLGGGTEAFF
d_gene: NA
j_gene: TRBJ1-1
v_gene: TRBV29-1
abundance: few

CDR3nt: TGCGCCAGCAGCTTGGACCAGGGGTCTGGGGCCAACGTCCTGACTTTC
CDR3aa: CASSLDQGSGANVLTF
d_gene: NA
j_gene: TRBJ2-6
v_gene: TRBV5-1
abundance: few

CDR3nt: TGTGCCAGCAGCAATCGGGTAGGGGTCGGAGAGACCCAGTACTTC
CDR3aa: CASSNRVGVGETQYF
d_gene: NA
j_gene: TRBJ2-5
v_gene: TRBV21-1
abundance: NA

CDR3nt: TGTGCCAGCAGCCCCCCGCGGGGGGACACTGAAGCTTTCTTT
CDR3aa: CASSPPRGDTEAFF
d_gene: NA
j_gene: TRBJ1-1
v_gene: TRBV6-5
abundance: few

CDR3nt: TGTGCCAGCAGCGTGGGACAGGGAGCCTACGAGCAGTACTTC
CDR3aa: CASSVGQGAYEQYF
d_gene: TRBD1
j_gene: TRBJ2-7
v_gene: TRBV9
abundance: NA

CDR3nt: TGTGCCATCAGGGGACTTGCGGGATCCTACGAGCAGTACTTC
CDR3aa: CAIRGLAGSYEQYF
d_gene: NA
j_gene: TRBJ2-7
v_gene: TRBV10-3
abundance: NA

CDR3nt: TGCGCCAGCAGGGAAGGGAGGGAGACCCAGTACTTC
CDR3aa: CASREGRETQYF
d_gene: NA
j_gene: TRBJ2-5
v_gene: TRBV5-1
abundance: NA

CDR3nt: TGTGCCAGCAGGGGTGAGAGCGGGAGGGTTATAAAATCGGACTTC
CDR3aa: CASRGESGRVIKSDF
d_gene: TRBD2
j_gene: TRBJ2-5
v_gene: TRBV2
abundance: few

CDR3nt: TGTGCCAGTAGTATAGAGCGTCGATCCGGGGAGCTGTTTTTT
CDR3aa: CASSIERRSGELFF
d_gene: NA
j_gene: TRBJ2-2
v_gene: TRBV19
abundance: NA

CDR3nt: TGCGCCAGCAGCCACCCTCTAGCGGGAGGGCCGGGAGGGGCCAACGTCCTGACTTTC
CDR3aa: CASSHPLAGGPGGANVLTF
d_gene: TRBD2
j_gene: TRBJ2-6
v_gene: TRBV4-1
abundance: few

CDR3nt: TGTGCCAGCAGTCGCAGACAGGGGAAAGCTTTCTTT
CDR3aa: CASSRRQGKAFF
d_gene: TRBD1
j_gene: TRBJ1-1
v_gene: TRBV7-8
abundance: few

CDR3nt: TGTGCCAGCAGCTCTAGCGGGAGGACAGATACGCAGTATTTT
CDR3aa: CASSSSGRTDTQYF
d_gene: TRBD2
j_gene: TRBJ2-3
v_gene: TRBV5-6
abundance: NA

CDR3nt: TGTGCCAGCAGTCTACAGGGGGCGCGCGGGGAGACCCAGTACTTC
CDR3aa: CASSLQGARGETQYF
d_gene: TRBD1
j_gene: TRBJ2-5
v_gene: TRBV6-1
abundance: NA

CDR3nt: TGTGCCAGTAGTATGGCAGAATATAGCAATCAGCCCCAGCATTTT
CDR3aa: CASSMAEYSNQPQHF
d_gene: NA
j_gene: TRBJ1-5
v_gene: TRBV19
abundance: few

CDR3nt: TGTGCCAGCTCCCTTGGACAGATGAACACTGAAGCTTTCTTT
CDR3aa: CASSLGQMNTEAFF
d_gene: NA
j_gene: TRBJ1-1
v_gene: TRBV18
abundance: few

CDR3nt: TGTGCCAGCAGCTTAGGTCAGGGCTCCTACAATGAGCAGTTCTTC
CDR3aa: CASSLGQGSYNEQFF
d_gene: NA
j_gene: TRBJ2-1
v_gene: TRBV11-2
abundance: NA

CDR3nt: TGTGCCTCCCGGTTAAGGGGAAGAGCTCAGGCAGATACGCAGTATTTT
CDR3aa: CASRLRGRAQADTQYF
d_gene: NA
j_gene: TRBJ2-3
v_gene: TRBV2
abundance: few

CDR3nt: TGTGCCAGCAGTTTTCAATCCGAGCAGTACTTC
CDR3aa: CASSFQSEQYF
d_gene: NA
j_gene: TRBJ2-7
v_gene: TRBV27
abundance: few

CDR3nt: TGCGCCAGCAGCCTCGGGTCGCGCACCGGGGAGCTGTTTTTT
CDR3aa: CASSLGSRTGELFF
d_gene: NA
j_gene: TRBJ2-2
v_gene: TRBV4-1
abundance: few

CDR3nt: TGTGCCAGCAGCGAAACAGTGAACACTGAAGCTTTCTTT
CDR3aa: CASSETVNTEAFF
d_gene: NA
j_gene: TRBJ1-1
v_gene: TRBV9
abundance: NA

CDR3nt: TGCGCCAGCAGCTTTCGAATCGGGACTCGGAACACCGGGGAGCTGTTTTTT
CDR3aa: CASSFRIGTRNTGELFF
d_gene: NA
j_gene: TRBJ2-2
v_gene: TRBV5-1
abundance: few

CDR3nt: TGCAGTGCTCTGGGGAGAAATGAGCAGTTCTTC
CDR3aa: CSALGRNEQFF
d_gene: NA
j_gene: TRBJ2-1
v_gene: TRBV20-1
abundance: NA

CDR3nt: TGTGCCAGCAGCCAAGGGGTAGCGGCCTACGAGCAGTACTTC
CDR3aa: CASSQGVAAYEQYF
d_gene: NA
j_gene: TRBJ2-7
v_gene: TRBV7-9
abundance: few

CDR3nt: TGCGCCAGCAGCTTGGTGGCTAGCGGGAGAGGGAACAATGAGCAGTTCTTC
CDR3aa: CASSLVASGRGNNEQFF
d_gene: TRBD2
j_gene: TRBJ2-1
v_gene: TRBV5-1
abundance: NA

CDR3nt: TGTGCCAGCACAGGGGGCACTGAAGCTTTCTTT
CDR3aa: CASTGGTEAFF
d_gene: TRBD1
j_gene: TRBJ1-1
v_gene: TRBV27
abundance: few

CDR3nt: TGTGCCAGCAGTGCGACAGGGCCAAATCAGCCCCAGCATTTT
CDR3aa: CASSATGPNQPQHF
d_gene: TRBD1
j_gene: TRBJ1-5
v_gene: TRBV2
abundance: few

CDR3nt: TGTGCCAGCAGCTACAACTATGGCTACACCTTC
CDR3aa: CASSYNYGYTF
d_gene: NA
j_gene: TRBJ1-2
v_gene: TRBV28
abundance: NA

CDR3nt: TGTGCCAGCAGTGACCAGAGCGGGAGGGCCTACGAGCAGTACTTC
CDR3aa: CASSDQSGRAYEQYF
d_gene: TRBD2
j_gene: TRBJ2-7
v_gene: TRBV2
abundance: NA

CDR3nt: TGTGCCAGCAGCTTAGTAAGCACAGATACGCAGTATTTT
CDR3aa: CASSLVSTDTQYF
d_gene: NA
j_gene: TRBJ2-3
v_gene: TRBV7-3
abundance: few

CDR3nt: TGTGCCAGCAGGTCATCACTAGCGGGAGGGACCTACGAGCAGTACTTC
CDR3aa: CASRSSLAGGTYEQYF
d_gene: TRBD2
j_gene: TRBJ2-7
v_gene: TRBV5-4
abundance: NA

CDR3nt: TGCGCCAGCAGTCAATCCCTATACACAGGGAGCGACACTGAAGCTTTCTTT
CDR3aa: CASSQSLYTGSDTEAFF
d_gene: NA
j_gene: TRBJ1-1
v_gene: TRBV23-1
abundance: NA

CDR3nt: TGTGCCAGCAGCCGGAGGGATAACTATGGCTACACCTTC
CDR3aa: CASSRRDNYGYTF
d_gene: NA
j_gene: TRBJ1-2
v_gene: TRBV7-2
abundance: NA

CDR3nt: TGTGCCACCAGCAGAGATCTTTACGGCAGGGGACCGGGCCCGAACACCGGGGAGCTGTTTTTT
CDR3aa: CATSRDLYGRGPGPNTGELFF
d_gene: NA
j_gene: TRBJ2-2
v_gene: TRBV15
abundance: few

CDR3nt: TGTGCCACCAGCAGAGCGGGACTAGACAACTACGAGCAGTACTTC
CDR3aa: CATSRAGLDNYEQYF
d_gene: TRBD2
j_gene: TRBJ2-7
v_gene: TRBV15
abundance: few

CDR3nt: TGCGCCAGCAGCCTACCGGGAGAAAGGTACGAGCAGTACTTC
CDR3aa: CASSLPGERYEQYF
d_gene: NA
j_gene: TRBJ2-7
v_gene: TRBV5-1
abundance: NA

CDR3nt: TGCAGCGTCTTATTTCCAGGGAGGGAGGCCACCGGGGAGCTGTTTTTT
CDR3aa: CSVLFPGREATGELFF
d_gene: TRBD2
j_gene: TRBJ2-2
v_gene: TRBV29-1
abundance: few

CDR3nt: TGTGCCAGCAGTTACTCGAGATTGGCCCGCTATAGCGAGCAGTACTTC
CDR3aa: CASSYSRLARYSEQYF
d_gene: NA
j_gene: TRBJ2-7
v_gene: TRBV6-5
abundance: NA

CDR3nt: TGTGCCAGCAGTCTCTGGGCCGGACAGGGGGGCGAGACCCAGTACTTC
CDR3aa: CASSLWAGQGGETQYF
d_gene: TRBD1
j_gene: TRBJ2-5
v_gene: TRBV27
abundance: NA

CDR3nt: TGTGCCAGCAGTAATGGACAGATTAGCAATCAGCCCCAGCATTTT
CDR3aa: CASSNGQISNQPQHF
d_gene: NA
j_gene: TRBJ1-5
v_gene: TRBV2
abundance: NA

CDR3nt: TGTGCCAGCAGCTGGAGTGACACCAGGGGCAGAAACTATGGCTACACCTTC
CDR3aa: CASSWSDTRGRNYGYTF
d_gene: NA
j_gene: TRBJ1-2
v_gene: TRBV5-5
abundance: NA

CDR3nt: TGTGCCAGCAGTGAGAGGGCGGACTGGGGGACAGGGTACGGCTACACCTTC
CDR3aa: CASSERADWGTGYGYTF
d_gene: TRBD1
j_gene: TRBJ1-2
v_gene: TRBV6-1
abundance: NA